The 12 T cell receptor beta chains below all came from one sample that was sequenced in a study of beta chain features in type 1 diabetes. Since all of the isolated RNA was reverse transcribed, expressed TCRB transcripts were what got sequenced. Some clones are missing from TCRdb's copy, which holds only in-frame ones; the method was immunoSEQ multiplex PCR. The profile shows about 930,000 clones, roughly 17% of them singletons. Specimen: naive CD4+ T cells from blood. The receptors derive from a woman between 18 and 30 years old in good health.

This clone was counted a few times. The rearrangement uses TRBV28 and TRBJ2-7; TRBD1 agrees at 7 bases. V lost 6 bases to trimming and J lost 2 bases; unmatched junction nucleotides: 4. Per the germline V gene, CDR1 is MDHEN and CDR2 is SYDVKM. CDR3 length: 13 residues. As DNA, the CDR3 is TGTGCCAGCAGCTCGGGACAGCCCTACGAGCAGTACTTC. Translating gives CASSSGQPYEQYF.

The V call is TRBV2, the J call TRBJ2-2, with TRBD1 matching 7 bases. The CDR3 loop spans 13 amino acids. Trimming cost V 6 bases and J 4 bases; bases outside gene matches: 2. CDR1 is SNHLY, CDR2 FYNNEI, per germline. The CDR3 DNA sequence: TGTGCCAGCAGGCCAGGGGGCACCGGGGAGCTGTTTTTT. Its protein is CASRPGGTGELFF.

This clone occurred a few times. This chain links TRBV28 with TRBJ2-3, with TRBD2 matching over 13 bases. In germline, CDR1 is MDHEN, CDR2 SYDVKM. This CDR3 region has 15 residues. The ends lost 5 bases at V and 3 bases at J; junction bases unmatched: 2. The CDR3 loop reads CASSRTSGRTDTQYF. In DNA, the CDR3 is TGTGCCAGCAGTCGGACTAGCGGGAGAACAGATACGCAGTATTTT.

CDR3 nucleotides: TGCGCCAGCAGCTACCCCGGGAGCGGGAGTAGGTATGAGCAGTTCTTC. Encoded protein: CASSYPGSGSRYEQFF. V and J are TRBV4-1 and TRBJ2-1, with 8 positions matching TRBD2. The junction had 14 bases not matched to a gene; V was cut back by 5 bases and J by 8 bases. Per germline, CDR1 MGHRA and CDR2 YSYEKL. The CDR3 loop spans 16 amino acids.

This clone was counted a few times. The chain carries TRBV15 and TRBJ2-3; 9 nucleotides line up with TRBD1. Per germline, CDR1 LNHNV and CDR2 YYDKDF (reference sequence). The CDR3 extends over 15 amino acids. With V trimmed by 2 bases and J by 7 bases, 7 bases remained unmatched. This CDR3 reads CATSRYPGQGNTQYF. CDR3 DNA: TGTGCCACCAGCAGATATCCGGGACAGGGTAATACGCAGTATTTT.

The CDR3 sequence is CASSLLGQYGYTF. CDR3 DNA: TGTGCCAGCAGTTTGCTTGGACAGTATGGCTACACCTTC. The chain recombines TRBV28 with TRBJ1-2, with TRBD1 as a possible D gene (6 bases). Germline V gene sequence: CDR1 MDHEN, CDR2 SYDVKM. V lost 3 bases, J lost 5 bases, and 10 bases lay in between. There are 13 residues in the CDR3.

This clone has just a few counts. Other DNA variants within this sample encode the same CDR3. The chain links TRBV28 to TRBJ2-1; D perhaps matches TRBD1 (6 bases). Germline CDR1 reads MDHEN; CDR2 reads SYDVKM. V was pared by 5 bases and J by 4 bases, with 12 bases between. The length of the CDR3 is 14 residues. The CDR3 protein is CASSPSDRYNEQFF. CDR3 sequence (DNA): TGTGCCAGCAGTCCTTCGGACAGATACAATGAGCAGTTCTTC.

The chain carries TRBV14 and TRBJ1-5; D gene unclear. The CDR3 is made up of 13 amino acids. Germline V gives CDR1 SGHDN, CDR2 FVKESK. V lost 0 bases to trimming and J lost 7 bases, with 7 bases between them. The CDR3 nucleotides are TGTGCCAGCAGCCAAGATGAGGGCCAGCCCCAGCATTTT. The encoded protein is CASSQDEGQPQHF. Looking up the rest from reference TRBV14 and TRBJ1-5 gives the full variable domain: EAGVTQFPSHSVIEKGQTVTLRCDPISGHDNLYWYRRVMGKEIKFLLHFVKESKQDESGMPNNRFLAERTGGTYSTLKVQPAELEDSGVYFCASSQDEGQPQHFGDGTRLSIL.

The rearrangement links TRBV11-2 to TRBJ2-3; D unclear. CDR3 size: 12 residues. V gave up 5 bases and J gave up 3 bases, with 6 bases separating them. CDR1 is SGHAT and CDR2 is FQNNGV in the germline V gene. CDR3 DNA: TGTGCCAGCAGCAAAATAACAGATACGCAGTATTTT. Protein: CASSKITDTQYF. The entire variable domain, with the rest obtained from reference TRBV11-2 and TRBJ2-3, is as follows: EAGVAQSPRYKIIEKRQSVAFWCNPISGHATLYWYQQILGQGPKLLIQFQNNGVVDDSQLPKDRFSAERLKGVDSTLKIQPAKLEDSAVYLCASSKITDTQYFGPGTRLTVL.

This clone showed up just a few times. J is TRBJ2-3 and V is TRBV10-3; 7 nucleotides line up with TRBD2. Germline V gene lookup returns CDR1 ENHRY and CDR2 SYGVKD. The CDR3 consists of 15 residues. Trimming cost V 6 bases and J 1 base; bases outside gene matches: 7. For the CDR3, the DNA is TGTGCCATCAGAGTGGCGGGAGAGGGCACAGATACGCAGTATTTT. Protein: CAIRVAGEGTDTQYF.

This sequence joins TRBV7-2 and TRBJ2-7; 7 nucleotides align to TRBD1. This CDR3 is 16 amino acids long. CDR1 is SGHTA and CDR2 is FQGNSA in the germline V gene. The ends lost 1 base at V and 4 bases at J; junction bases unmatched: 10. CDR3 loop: CASSLEGAVPRYEQYF. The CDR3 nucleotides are TGTGCCAGCAGCTTAGAGGGGGCGGTTCCCCGGTACGAGCAGTACTTC.

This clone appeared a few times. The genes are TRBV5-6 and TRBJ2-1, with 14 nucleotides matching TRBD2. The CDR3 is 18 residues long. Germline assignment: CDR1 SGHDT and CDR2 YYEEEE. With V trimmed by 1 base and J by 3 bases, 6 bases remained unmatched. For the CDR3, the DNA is TGTGCCAGCAGCTTGTTAGATGGGACTAGCGGGAGCTACAATGAGCAGTTCTTC. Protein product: CASSLLDGTSGSYNEQFF.